The entry that follows covers one T cell receptor (beta chain) sequence. PCR was performed using 60 Vbeta and 13 Jbeta primers. Here immunoSEQ multiplex PCR was the method, and the copy in TCRdb shows in-frame clones only, minus some. The table lists around 150,000 clones, 85% of them singletons. The data belong to a study of cytomegalovirus exposure and HLA in healthy donors. Donors had nominal health at sampling but likely had unrecorded immune exposures. The V and J ends lost 5 bases and 4 bases respectively, with 14 bases between them. Looked up from germline, CDR1 is SEHNR and CDR2 is FQNEAQ (reference sequence). There are 15 residues in the CDR3.

The V call is TRBV7-9, the J call TRBJ1-4; D is perhaps TRBD1 (6 bases). The clonotype comes from a man aged 18 to 35 in good health and CMV-seropositive. The sequencing input was PBMCs. The CDR3 here is CASSPAGAYNEKLFF. CDR3 bases: TGTGCCAGCAGCCCCGCGGGGGCCTATAATGAAAAACTGTTTTTT.